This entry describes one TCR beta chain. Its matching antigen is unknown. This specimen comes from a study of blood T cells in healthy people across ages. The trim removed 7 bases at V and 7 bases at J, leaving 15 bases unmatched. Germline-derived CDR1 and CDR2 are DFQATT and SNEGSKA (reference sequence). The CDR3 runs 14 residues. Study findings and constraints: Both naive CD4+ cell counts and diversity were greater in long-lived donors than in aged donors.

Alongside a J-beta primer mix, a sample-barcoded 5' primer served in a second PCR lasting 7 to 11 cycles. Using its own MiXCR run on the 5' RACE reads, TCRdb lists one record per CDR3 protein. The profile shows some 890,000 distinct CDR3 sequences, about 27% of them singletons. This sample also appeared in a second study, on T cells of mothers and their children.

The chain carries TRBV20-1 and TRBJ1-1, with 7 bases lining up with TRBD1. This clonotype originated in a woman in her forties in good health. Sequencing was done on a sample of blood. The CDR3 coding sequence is TGCAGTGTTACTGACAGGGTCGAGTTTAATGAAGCTTTCTTT. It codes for CSVTDRVEFNEAFF.